This is a list of T cell receptor beta chains from one sample in a study of cytomegalovirus exposure and HLA in healthy donors. Some clones are missing from TCRdb's copy, which holds only in-frame ones; the method was immunoSEQ multiplex PCR. Of about 110,000 clones in the sample, approximately 90% are singletons; the top ten hold 1.5% to 2%. The sequencing input was PBMCs. The receptor set was obtained from a young woman in good health and CMV-seronegative. The CDR3 runs from the conserved cysteine through the conserved F or W. The D gene is left open where the match is weak. Where a row states a size, it is once, few, many or the class of an expanded clone; other rows omit it.

j_call | d_call | clone_size | v_call | cdr3_aa | cdr3_nt
TRBJ2-2 | . | . | TRBV5-1 | CASSQRQGRTGELFF | TGCGCCAGCAGCCAACGGCAGGGTCGAACCGGGGAGCTGTTTTTT
TRBJ2-3 | TRBD2 | . | TRBV2 | CASRGNRASGRSSTDTQYF | TGTGCCAGCAGGGGGAATAGGGCTAGCGGGAGATCTAGCACAGATACGCAGTATTTT
TRBJ1-1 | TRBD1 | once | TRBV11-2 | CASSRDRGSTEAFF | TGTGCCAGCAGCCGTGACAGGGGGTCCACTGAAGCTTTCTTT
TRBJ2-7 | TRBD2 | . | TRBV11-1 | CASSFSREGLYEQYF | TGTGCCAGCAGCTTTTCGCGGGAGGGCCTGTACGAGCAGTACTTC
TRBJ1-5 | . | . | TRBV19 | CASSPTGYSNQPQHF | TGTGCCAGTAGTCCCACAGGGTATAGCAATCAGCCCCAGCATTTT
TRBJ1-2 | TRBD1 | . | TRBV6-5 | CASSYGTGSLYGYTF | TGTGCCAGCAGCTACGGGACAGGAAGTCTCTATGGCTACACCTTC
TRBJ2-7 | TRBD2 | . | TRBV11-2 | CASSPGTSGSHYEQYF | TGTGCCAGCAGCCCCGGGACTAGCGGGAGCCACTACGAGCAGTACTTC
TRBJ2-3 | TRBD1 | . | TRBV27 | CASSLIYGQGSDTQYF | TGTGCCAGCAGTTTGATATACGGACAGGGATCAGATACGCAGTATTTT
TRBJ1-2 | . | . | TRBV15 | CATSRVERTTNYGYTF | TGTGCCACCAGCAGAGTGGAGCGTACAACTAACTATGGCTACACCTTC
TRBJ1-5 | . | . | TRBV27 | CASSPYGQNNQPQHF | TGTGCCAGCAGCCCCTATGGACAGAACAATCAGCCCCAGCATTTT
TRBJ2-7 | TRBD1 | . | TRBV5-4 | CASSLGQGFYEQYF | TGTGCCAGCAGCCTCGGACAGGGTTTCTACGAGCAGTACTTC
TRBJ2-3 | TRBD1 | once | TRBV5-1 | CASSLGDRADTQYF | TGCGCCAGCAGCTTGGGGGACAGGGCAGATACGCAGTATTTT
TRBJ1-1 | . | . | TRBV9 | CASSVGPGVTEAFF | TGTGCCAGCAGCGTAGGGCCAGGGGTGACTGAAGCTTTCTTT
TRBJ2-7 | . | . | TRBV13 | CASSRSDSSYEQYF | TGTGCCAGCAGCCGCTCGGACAGCTCCTACGAGCAGTACTTC
TRBJ2-5 | TRBD1 | . | TRBV10-3 | CAISVYTGTATETQYF | TGTGCCATCAGTGTCTACACCGGGACAGCTACGGAGACCCAGTACTTC
TRBJ1-4 | TRBD1 | . | TRBV28 | CASSFGQGAGVDEKLFF | TGTGCCAGCAGTTTTGGGCAGGGGGCGGGAGTGGATGAAAAACTGTTTTTT
TRBJ2-5 | . | . | TRBV4-3 | CASSQGTTSGETQYF | TGCGCCAGCAGCCAAGGGACAACCTCGGGAGAGACCCAGTACTTC